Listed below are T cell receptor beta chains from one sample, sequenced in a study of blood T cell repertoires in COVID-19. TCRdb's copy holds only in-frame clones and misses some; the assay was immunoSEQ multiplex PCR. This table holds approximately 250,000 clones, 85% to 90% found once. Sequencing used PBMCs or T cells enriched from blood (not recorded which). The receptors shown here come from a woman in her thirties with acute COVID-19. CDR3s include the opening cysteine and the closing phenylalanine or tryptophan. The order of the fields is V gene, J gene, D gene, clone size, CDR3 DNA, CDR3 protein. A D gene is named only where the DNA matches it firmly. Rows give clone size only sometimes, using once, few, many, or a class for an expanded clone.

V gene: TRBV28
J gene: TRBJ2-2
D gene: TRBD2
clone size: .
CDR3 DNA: TGTGCCAGCAGCCCACCCTGGGGGACTAGCGGCACCGGGGAGCTGTTTTTT
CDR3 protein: CASSPPWGTSGTGELFF

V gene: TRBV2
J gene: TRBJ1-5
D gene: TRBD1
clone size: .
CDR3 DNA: TGTGCCAGCAGGGGGGACAGGGGGCCCAATCAGCCCCAGCATTTT
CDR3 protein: CASRGDRGPNQPQHF

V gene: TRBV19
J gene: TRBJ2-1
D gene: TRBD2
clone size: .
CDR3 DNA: TGTGCCAGTAGCAGGGGACTAGCGGGAGATTACAATGAGCAGTTCTTC
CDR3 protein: CASSRGLAGDYNEQFF

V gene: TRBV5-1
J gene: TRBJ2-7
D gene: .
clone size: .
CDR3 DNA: TGCGCCAGCAGCCCCACTCCGGGCGGGTCCACCTACGAGCAGTACTTC
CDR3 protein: CASSPTPGGSTYEQYF

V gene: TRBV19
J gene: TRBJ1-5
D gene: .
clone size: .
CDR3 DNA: TGTGCCAGTAGTGGCTCAGGACAGCTGAATCAGCCCCAGCATTTT
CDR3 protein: CASSGSGQLNQPQHF

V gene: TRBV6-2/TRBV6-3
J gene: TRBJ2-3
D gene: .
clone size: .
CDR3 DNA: TGTGCCAGCAGTTACTCGTTCCTAGAGAAAGATACGCAGTATTTT
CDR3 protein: CASSYSFLEKDTQYF

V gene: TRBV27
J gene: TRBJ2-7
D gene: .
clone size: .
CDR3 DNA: TGTGCCAGCAGTTTGCGAGAGGAGGACGAGCAGTACTTC
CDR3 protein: CASSLREEDEQYF

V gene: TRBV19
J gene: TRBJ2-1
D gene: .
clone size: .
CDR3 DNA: TGTGCCAGTCCCCTCCGGAGGGCCTACAATGAGCAGTTCTTC
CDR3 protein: CASPLRRAYNEQFF

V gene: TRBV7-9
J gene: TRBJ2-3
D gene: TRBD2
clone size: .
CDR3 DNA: TGTGCCAGCAGCCCTCCGGGGGGAAACACAGATACGCAGTATTTT
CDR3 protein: CASSPPGGNTDTQYF

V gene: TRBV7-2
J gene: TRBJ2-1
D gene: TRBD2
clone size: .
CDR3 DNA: TGTGCCAGCAGCTTAGCGGGGTACGGGAGGAGCTCCTACAATGAGCAGTTCTTC
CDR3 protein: CASSLAGYGRSSYNEQFF

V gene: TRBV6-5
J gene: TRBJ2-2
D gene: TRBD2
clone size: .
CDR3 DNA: TGTGCCAGCAGCCTTACTAGCGTGAACACCGGGGAGCTGTTTTTT
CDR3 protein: CASSLTSVNTGELFF

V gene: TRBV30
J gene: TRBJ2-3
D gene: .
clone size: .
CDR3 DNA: TGTGCCTGGAGTGTGGTCCTCCCCGGGGATACGCAGTATTTT
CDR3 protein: CAWSVVLPGDTQYF

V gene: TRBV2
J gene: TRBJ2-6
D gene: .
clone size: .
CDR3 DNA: TGTGCCAGCAGCACTAGGAGCTCTGGGGCCAACGTCCTGACTTTC
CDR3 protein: CASSTRSSGANVLTF

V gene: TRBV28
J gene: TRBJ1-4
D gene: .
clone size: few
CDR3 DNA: TGTGCCAGCAGTTCGGCAGGTCTCGCATTTGAAAAACTGTTTTTT
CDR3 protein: CASSSAGLAFEKLFF

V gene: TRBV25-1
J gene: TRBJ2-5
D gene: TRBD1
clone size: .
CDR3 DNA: TGTGCCAGCAGTAAACGACAGGGGTTGGAGACCCAGTACTTC
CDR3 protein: CASSKRQGLETQYF

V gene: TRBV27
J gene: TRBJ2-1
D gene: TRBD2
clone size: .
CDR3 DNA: TGTGCCAGCAGTCATAGCGGGAAACCCCTAAATGAGCAGTTCTTC
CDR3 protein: CASSHSGKPLNEQFF

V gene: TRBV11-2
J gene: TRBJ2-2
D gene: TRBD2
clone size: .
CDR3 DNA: TGTGCCAGCGTTCCCGGGACTAGTGACACCGGGGAGCTGTTTTTT
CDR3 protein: CASVPGTSDTGELFF

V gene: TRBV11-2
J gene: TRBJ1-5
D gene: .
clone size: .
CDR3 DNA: TGTGCCAGCAGCCTAAACTTAGTAAGCAATCAGCCCCAGCATTTT
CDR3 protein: CASSLNLVSNQPQHF

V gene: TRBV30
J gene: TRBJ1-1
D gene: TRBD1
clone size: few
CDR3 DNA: TGTGCCTGGCGCATCCCAGGGGGCACTGAAGCTTTCTTT
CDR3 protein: CAWRIPGGTEAFF

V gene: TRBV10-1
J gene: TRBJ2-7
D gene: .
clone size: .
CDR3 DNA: TGCGCCAGCAGTGAGGCCTTCAGCTACGAGCAGTACTTC
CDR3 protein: CASSEAFSYEQYF

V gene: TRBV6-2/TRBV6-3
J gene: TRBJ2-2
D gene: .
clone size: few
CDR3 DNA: TGTGCCAGCAGTGGGACTCTGAACACCGGGGAGCTGTTTTTT
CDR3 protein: CASSGTLNTGELFF

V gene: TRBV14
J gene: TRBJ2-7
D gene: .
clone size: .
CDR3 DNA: TGTGCCAGCAGCCAAGGAGGACGGGACTACGAGCAGTACTTC
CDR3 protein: CASSQGGRDYEQYF

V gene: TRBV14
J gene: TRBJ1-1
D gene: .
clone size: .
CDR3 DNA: TGTGCCAGCAGCCAAGAAATAGGGGTCACTGAAGCTTTCTTT
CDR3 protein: CASSQEIGVTEAFF

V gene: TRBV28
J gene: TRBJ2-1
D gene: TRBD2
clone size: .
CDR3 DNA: TGTGCCAGCAGCTCTACACTAGCGGGACCCTACAATGAGCAGTTCTTC
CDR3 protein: CASSSTLAGPYNEQFF

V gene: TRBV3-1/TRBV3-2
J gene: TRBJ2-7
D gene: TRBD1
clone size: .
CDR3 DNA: TGTGCCAGCAGCCAACGCGGGACAGGGATTTACGGGCAGTACTTC
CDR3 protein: CASSQRGTGIYGQYF

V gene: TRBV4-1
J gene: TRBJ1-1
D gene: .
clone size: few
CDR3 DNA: TGCGCCAGCAGCCAAGGGGCTCCCCCGGATGCTTTCTTT
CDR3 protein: CASSQGAPPDAFF

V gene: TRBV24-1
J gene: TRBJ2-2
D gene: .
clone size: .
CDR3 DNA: TGTGCCACCAGTGATCGGGTGCAGGGGAGCACCGGGGAGCTGTTTTTT
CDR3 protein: CATSDRVQGSTGELFF

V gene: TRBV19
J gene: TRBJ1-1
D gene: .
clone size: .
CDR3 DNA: TGTGCTAGCCGGATCCAGGGGACTGAAGCTTTCTTT
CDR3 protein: CASRIQGTEAFF

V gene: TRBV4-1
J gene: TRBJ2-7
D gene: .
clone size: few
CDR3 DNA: TGCGCCAGCAGCCAGAATCAGGGGTATGGCGAGCAGTACTTC
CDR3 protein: CASSQNQGYGEQYF

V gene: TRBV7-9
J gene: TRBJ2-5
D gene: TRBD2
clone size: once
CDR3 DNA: TGTGCCAGCAGCTTAGGACCGGTAGCGGGAGTGGAGACCCAGTACTTC
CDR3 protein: CASSLGPVAGVETQYF

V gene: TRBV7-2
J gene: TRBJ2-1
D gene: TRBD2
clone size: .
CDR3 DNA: TGTGCCAGCGGGGGAGCGGGAGGTAATAATGAGCAGTTCTTC
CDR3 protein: CASGGAGGNNEQFF

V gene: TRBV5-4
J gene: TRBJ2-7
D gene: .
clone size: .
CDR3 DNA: TGTGCCAGCGGATACTTACAGGGAAGACGGGGCGAGCAGTACTTC
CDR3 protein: CASGYLQGRRGEQYF

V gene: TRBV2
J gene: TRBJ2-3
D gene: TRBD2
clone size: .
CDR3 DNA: TGTGCCAGCCAGAGCGGGAGTGGGACAGATACGCAGTATTTT
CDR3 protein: CASQSGSGTDTQYF

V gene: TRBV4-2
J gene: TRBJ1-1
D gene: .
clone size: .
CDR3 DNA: TGTGCCAGCAGCCAAGACAGGCGGGACACTGAAGCTTTCTTT
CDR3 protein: CASSQDRRDTEAFF

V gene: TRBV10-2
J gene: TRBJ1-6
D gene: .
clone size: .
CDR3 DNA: TGCGCCAGCAGTGAGTTCACAGGGAGCAATTCACCCCTCCACTTT
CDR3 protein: CASSEFTGSNSPLHF

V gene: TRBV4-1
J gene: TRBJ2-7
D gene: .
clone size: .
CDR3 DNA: TGCGCCAGCAGCTACCCGGGTAGCGAGCAGTACTTC
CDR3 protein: CASSYPGSEQYF

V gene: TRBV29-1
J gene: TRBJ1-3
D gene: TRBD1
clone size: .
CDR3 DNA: TGCAGCGCCGGGACAGACCTCTCCGGAAACACCATATATTTT
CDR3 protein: CSAGTDLSGNTIYF

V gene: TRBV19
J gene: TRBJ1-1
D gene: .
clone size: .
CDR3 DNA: TGTGCCAGTAGTATCCCCAGTCACGGGTACGGGAACACTGAAGCTTTCTTT
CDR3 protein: CASSIPSHGYGNTEAFF

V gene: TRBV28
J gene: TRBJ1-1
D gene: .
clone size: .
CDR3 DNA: TGTGCCAGCAGAACTATCAGGGGATATAACACTGAAGCTTTCTTT
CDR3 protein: CASRTIRGYNTEAFF

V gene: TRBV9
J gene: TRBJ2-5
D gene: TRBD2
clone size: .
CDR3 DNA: TGTGCCAGCAGTGATGGGACTAGCGGGATCCAAGAGACCCAGTACTTC
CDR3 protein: CASSDGTSGIQETQYF

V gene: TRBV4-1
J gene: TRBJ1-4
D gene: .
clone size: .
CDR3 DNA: TGCGCCAGCGAAGGAGGACGTACTGAAAAACTGTTTTTT
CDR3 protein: CASEGGRTEKLFF

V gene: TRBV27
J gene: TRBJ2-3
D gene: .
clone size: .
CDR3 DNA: TGTGCCAGCAGTCCCGAACACCCAGATACGCAGTATTTT
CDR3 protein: CASSPEHPDTQYF

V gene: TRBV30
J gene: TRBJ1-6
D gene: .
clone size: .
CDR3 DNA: TGTGCCTGGAGTCGGGGGGGGGCAGATTCACCCCTCCACTTT
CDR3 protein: CAWSRGGADSPLHF